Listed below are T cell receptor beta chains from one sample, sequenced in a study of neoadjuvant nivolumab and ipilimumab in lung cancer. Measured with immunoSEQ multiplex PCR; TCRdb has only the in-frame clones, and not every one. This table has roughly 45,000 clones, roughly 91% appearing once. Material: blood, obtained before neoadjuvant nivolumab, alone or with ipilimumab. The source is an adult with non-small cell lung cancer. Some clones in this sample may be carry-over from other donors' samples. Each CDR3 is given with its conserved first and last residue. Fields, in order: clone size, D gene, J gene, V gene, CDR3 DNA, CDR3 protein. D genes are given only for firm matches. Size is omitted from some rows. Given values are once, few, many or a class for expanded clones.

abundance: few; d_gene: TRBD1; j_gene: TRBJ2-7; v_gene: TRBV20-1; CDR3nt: TGCAGTGCAACGAACAGGGGCGAGCAGTACTTC; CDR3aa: CSATNRGEQYF
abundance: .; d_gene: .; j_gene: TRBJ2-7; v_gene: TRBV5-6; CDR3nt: TGTGCCAGCAGCCCTTCCACCCATAGGGAGCAGTACTTC; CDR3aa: CASSPSTHREQYF
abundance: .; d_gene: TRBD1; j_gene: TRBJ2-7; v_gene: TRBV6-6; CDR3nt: TGTGCCAGCAGCCCCCGGGACAGGGGCGAGCAGTACTTC; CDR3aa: CASSPRDRGEQYF
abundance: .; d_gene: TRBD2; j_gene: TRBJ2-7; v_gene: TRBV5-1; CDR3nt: TGCGCCAGCAGCTTGGCCCCAGCGGGAGGCTACGAGCAGTACTTC; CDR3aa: CASSLAPAGGYEQYF
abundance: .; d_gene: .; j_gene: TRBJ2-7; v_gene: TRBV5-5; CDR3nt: TGTGCCAGCAGCTTGGTGGGGGTTCCATCCTACGAGCAGTACTTC; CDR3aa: CASSLVGVPSYEQYF
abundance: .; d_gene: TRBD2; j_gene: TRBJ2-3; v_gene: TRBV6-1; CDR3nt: TGTGCCAGCAGAAATAGCGGGAGGGTCAGCGATACGCAGTATTTT; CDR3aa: CASRNSGRVSDTQYF
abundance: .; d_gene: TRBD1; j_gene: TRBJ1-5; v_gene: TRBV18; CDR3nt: TGTGCCAGCTCACCGGTGGGACAGGGTCGCCAGCCCCAGCATTTT; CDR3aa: CASSPVGQGRQPQHF
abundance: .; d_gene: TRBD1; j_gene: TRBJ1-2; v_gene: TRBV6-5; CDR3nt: TGTGCCAGCAGTTGGGACAGGTCCGGTGGCTACACCTTC; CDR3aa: CASSWDRSGGYTF
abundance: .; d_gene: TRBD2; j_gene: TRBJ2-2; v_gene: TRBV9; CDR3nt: TGTGCCAGCAGCGCCTCTAGCGGGTCGTACGGGGAGCTGTTTTTT; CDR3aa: CASSASSGSYGELFF
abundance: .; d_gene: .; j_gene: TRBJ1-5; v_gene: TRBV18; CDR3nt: TGTGCCAGCTCACCAGAGTTGGATCAGCCCCAGCATTTT; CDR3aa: CASSPELDQPQHF
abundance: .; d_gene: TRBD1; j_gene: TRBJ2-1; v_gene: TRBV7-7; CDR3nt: TGTGCTAGCAGCTTAGGACAGGGGGCAGTAAATGAGCAGTTCTTC; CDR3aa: CASSLGQGAVNEQFF
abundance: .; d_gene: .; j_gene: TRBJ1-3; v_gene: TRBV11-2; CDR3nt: TGTGCCAGCAGCGGCTACCCAGAGGAAACCATATATTTT; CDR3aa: CASSGYPEETIYF
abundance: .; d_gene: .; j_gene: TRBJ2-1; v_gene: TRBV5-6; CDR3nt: TGTGCCAGCAGCTTAGGCGGGCCAGGCAATGAGCAGTTCTTC; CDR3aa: CASSLGGPGNEQFF
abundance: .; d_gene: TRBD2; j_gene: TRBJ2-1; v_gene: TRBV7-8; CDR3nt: TGTGCCAGCAGCTTAGCGGGGGCGGGAGGGCCCTATGAGCAGTTCTTC; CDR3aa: CASSLAGAGGPYEQFF
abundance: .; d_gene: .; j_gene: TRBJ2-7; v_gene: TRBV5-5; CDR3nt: TGTGCCAGCAGCTTGGTCGGGCGCGAGCAGTACTTC; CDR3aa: CASSLVGREQYF
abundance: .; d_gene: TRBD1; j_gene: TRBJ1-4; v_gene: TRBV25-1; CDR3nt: TGTGCCAGCAGTGGGACAGGGAGGAATGAAAAACTGTTTTTT; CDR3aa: CASSGTGRNEKLFF
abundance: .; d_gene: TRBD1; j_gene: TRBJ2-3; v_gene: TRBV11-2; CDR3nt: TGTGCCAGCAGCTTCGGACAGGGCACAGATACGCAGTATTTT; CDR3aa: CASSFGQGTDTQYF
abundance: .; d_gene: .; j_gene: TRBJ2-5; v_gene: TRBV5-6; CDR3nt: TGTGCCAGCAGCTTGGACGCGGGGGAGACCCAGTACTTC; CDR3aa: CASSLDAGETQYF
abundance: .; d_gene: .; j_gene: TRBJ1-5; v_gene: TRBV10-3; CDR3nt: TGTGCCATCAGTGAGTCCGTCCGGTCTCAGCCCCAGCATTTT; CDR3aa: CAISESVRSQPQHF
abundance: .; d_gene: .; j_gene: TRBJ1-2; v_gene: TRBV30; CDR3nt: TGTGCCTGGAGTTCCGGGGATGATGGCTACACCTTC; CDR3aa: CAWSSGDDGYTF
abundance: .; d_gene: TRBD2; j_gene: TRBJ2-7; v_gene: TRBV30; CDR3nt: TGTGCCTGTCAGAGCGGCGGGAGGACCTACGAGCAGTACTTC; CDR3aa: CACQSGGRTYEQYF
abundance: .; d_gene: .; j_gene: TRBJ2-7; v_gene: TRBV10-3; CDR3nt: TGTGCCATCAGTGAGCCGGACAGAAAGAGTTTTTTC; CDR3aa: CAISEPDRKSFF
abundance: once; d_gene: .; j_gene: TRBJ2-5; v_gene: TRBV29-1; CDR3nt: TGCAGCGTTCCCCCGGGACCCAAAGGAGGAGAGACCCAGTACTTC; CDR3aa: CSVPPGPKGGETQYF
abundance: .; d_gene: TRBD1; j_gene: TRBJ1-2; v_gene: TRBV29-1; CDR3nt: TGCAGCGTTGACGACAGGGGGAAGGGGGGCTACACCTTC; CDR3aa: CSVDDRGKGGYTF
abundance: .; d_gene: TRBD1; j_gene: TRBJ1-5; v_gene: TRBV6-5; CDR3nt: TGTGCCAGCAATCAGGGGGTTGATCAGCCCCAGCATTTT; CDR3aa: CASNQGVDQPQHF
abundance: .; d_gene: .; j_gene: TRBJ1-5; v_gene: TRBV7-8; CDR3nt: TGTGCCAGCAGCTTAGGGGGTGGGCAGCCCCAGCATTTT; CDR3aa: CASSLGGGQPQHF
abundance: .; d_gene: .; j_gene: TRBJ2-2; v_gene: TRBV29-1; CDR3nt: TGCAGCGGGGGTCTCCTGGGGGACACCGGGGAGCTGTTTTTT; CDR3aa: CSGGLLGDTGELFF
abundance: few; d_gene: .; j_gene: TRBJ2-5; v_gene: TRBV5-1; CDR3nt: TGCGCCAGCAGCTTCACGTCCCAAGAGACCCAGTACTTC; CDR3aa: CASSFTSQETQYF
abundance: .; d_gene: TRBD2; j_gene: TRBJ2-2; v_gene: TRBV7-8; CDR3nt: TGTGCCAGCAGCTTATTAGGCGGGAGGGCCCCCGGGGAGCTGTTTTTT; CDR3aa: CASSLLGGRAPGELFF
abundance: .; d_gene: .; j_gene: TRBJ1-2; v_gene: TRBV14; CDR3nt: TGTGCCAGCAGCCAAATCGCCGGTATGGGGGGGCTGGCCTATGGCTACACCTTC; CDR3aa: CASSQIAGMGGLAYGYTF
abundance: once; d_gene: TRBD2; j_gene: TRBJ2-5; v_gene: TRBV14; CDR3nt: TGTGCCAGCAGCCGCCGGTGGGGGGGGGAGACCCAGTACTTC; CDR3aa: CASSRRWGGETQYF
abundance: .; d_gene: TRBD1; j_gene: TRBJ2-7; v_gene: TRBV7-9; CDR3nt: TGTGCCAGCAGCTTGACCGGGACAGGAGGGTTCGTGCAGTACTTC; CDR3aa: CASSLTGTGGFVQYF
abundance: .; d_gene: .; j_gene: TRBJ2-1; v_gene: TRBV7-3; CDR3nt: TGTGCCAGCAGCTTATCTAGCTACAATGAGCAGTTCTTC; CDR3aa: CASSLSSYNEQFF
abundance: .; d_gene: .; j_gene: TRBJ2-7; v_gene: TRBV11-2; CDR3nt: TGTGCCAGCAGCTTAGGTAACTACGAGCAGTACTTC; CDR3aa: CASSLGNYEQYF